Presented here are 24 T cell receptor beta chains from one specimen sequenced in a study of T cell clonality in common variable immunodeficiency. Some clones are missing from TCRdb's copy, which holds only in-frame ones; the method was immunoSEQ multiplex PCR. The table lists about 43,000 clones, with no singletons. The sample was peripheral blood mononuclear cells. These receptors were collected from a person aged 18-70 years in good health.

To note about this clone: The read ends 3 residues shy of where the CDR3 ends; the end is completed using the germline J gene. The sample contains more than one DNA sequence encoding this CDR3. V and J are TRBV18 and TRBJ1-6, with 8 bases aligning to TRBD1. The CDR3 has 16 residues. Germline V gene data show CDR1 as KGHSH and CDR2 as LQKENI. Unmatched junction bases numbered 9, after V lost 1 base and J lost 10 bases. The CDR3 is CASSPRDRGGNSPLHF. Incomplete CDR3 DNA: TGTGCCAGCTCACCACGAGACAGGGGAGGGAACTCACCC. The entire variable domain, with the rest obtained from reference TRBV18 and TRBJ1-6, is as follows: NAGVMQNPRHLVRRRGQEARLRCSPMKGHSHVYWYRQLPEEGLKFMVYLQKENIIDESGMPKERFSAEFPKEGPSILRIQQVVRGDSAAYFCASSPRDRGGNSPLHFGNGTRLTVT.

This clone was counted at least ten times. Coverage ceases 3 residues before the CDR3 finishes, and the germline J gene fills in the end. V is TRBV5-4 and J is TRBJ1-2; TRBD1 aligns across 7 bases. The V gene's germline CDR1 is SGHNT and CDR2 YYREEE (reference sequence). The CDR3 contains 14 residues. J gave up 4 bases and V 5 bases, and 8 bases lay outside the gene matches. The CDR3 DNA, read in part, is TGTGCCAGCAGTACGACAGGGTCGGGCTATGGC. This translates into CASSTTGSGYG. Given in full, the CDR3 is CASSTTGSGYGYTF. Looking up the rest from reference TRBV5-4 and TRBJ1-2 gives the full variable domain: ETGVTQSPTHLIKTRGQQVTLRCSSQSGHNTVSWYQQALGQGPQFIFQYYREEENGRGNFPPRFSGLQFPNYSSELNVNALELDDSALYLCASSTTGSGYGYTFGSGTRLTVV.

This clone came up many times. The read falls 3 residues short of the CDR3 end, and the missing part is taken from the germline J gene. This chain joins TRBV6-2 or TRBV6-3 and TRBJ1-2; D remains ambiguous. The CDR3 consists of 12 residues. Per the germline V gene, CDR1 is MNHEY and CDR2 is SVGEGT. CDR3 DNA, as far as it was read: TGTGCCAGCAGTTACGAAGCCCGCGGC. This encodes CASSYEARG. The whole CDR3 region reads CASSYEARGYTF.

This clone was counted many times. Read data end 3 residues before the CDR3 end; the end is taken from the germline J gene. This rearrangement joins TRBV12-3 or TRBV12-4 to TRBJ1-3, with no clear D. Trimming removed 3 bases from V and 4 bases from J, with 10 bases in between. This CDR3 is 14 amino acids long. The CDR3 loop is CASSFGLQGNTIYF. The covered CDR3 bases are TGTGCCAGCAGTTTTGGGCTCCAGGGAAACACC.

Note on this clone: The sequenced fragment ends 3 residues before the CDR3 boundary, so the rest is inferred from the germline J gene. The rearrangement uses TRBV5-5 and TRBJ2-3; possible D gene TRBD1, 7 bases. The CDR3 totals 15 residues. Germline V gene data show CDR1 as SGHKS and CDR2 as YYEKEE (reference sequence). The CDR3 reads CASSRGTDFNQPQYF. Partial CDR3 DNA: TGTGCCAGCAGCCGCGGGACAGATTTCAATCAGCCG.

This clone was recorded at least ten times. The read ends 3 residues before the CDR3 terminus; that terminus is restored from the germline J gene. The chain carries TRBV9 and TRBJ2-7; 7 bases match TRBD2. The CDR3 is 14 amino acids. V lost 3 bases, J lost 1 base, and 4 bases stayed unmatched. Germline V gene sequence: CDR1 SGDLS, CDR2 YYNGEE. CDR3 bases read: TGTGCCAGCAGCGCGTCTAGCGGATCCTACGAG. Its protein is CASSASSGSYE. The full CDR3 sequence reads CASSASSGSYEQYF.

In this sample, this clone turned up many times. The read halts 3 residues ahead of the CDR3 end, with the missing end drawn from the germline J gene. The rearrangement joins TRBV20-1 to TRBJ1-1; D ambiguous. Germline V lookup: CDR1 DFQATT, CDR2 SNEGSKA (reference sequence). Trimming removed 6 bases at V and 5 bases at J, with 16 bases between. The CDR3 spans 13 residues. The sequenced part of the CDR3 DNA is TGCAGTGCCCCGAGGGTGAGGGCGACTGAA. Protein product: CSAPRVRATE. In full, the CDR3 is CSAPRVRATEAFF.

In its sample, this clone was seen many times. Read data end 3 residues before the CDR3 end; the end is taken from the germline J gene. The chain couples TRBV2 to TRBJ2-7; D is undetermined. The CDR3 is 11 residues long. Per germline, CDR1 SNHLY and CDR2 FYNNEI. V dropped 4 bases and J dropped 6 bases, with 7 bases sitting between them. CDR3 loop: CASSALFEQYF. The part of the CDR3 DNA that was read is TGTGCCAGCAGTGCCCTTTTCGAG.

The sample holds many counts of this clone. From the germline J gene comes the end of the CDR3, since the read stops 3 residues before it. The rearrangement uses TRBV20-1 and TRBJ2-7; D might be TRBD2 (6 bases). Trimming pared 6 bases from V and 2 bases from J, leaving 11 bases between. The CDR3 has 12 amino acids. Germline values: CDR1 DFQATT, CDR2 SNEGSKA (reference sequence). CDR3 DNA (partial): TGCAGTGCAACTCCTAGCGCCTACGAG. Translation gives CSATPSAYE. The CDR3, in full, reads CSATPSAYEQYF.

This clone was counted at least ten times. The read gets to within 3 residues of the CDR3 end, and the germline J gene fills in the rest. The chain is built from TRBV7-8 and TRBJ2-2; 10 positions match TRBD2. The CDR3 loop spans 15 amino acids. CDR1 is SGHVS and CDR2 is FQNEAQ in the germline V gene. V dropped 5 bases and J dropped 5; count of bases not matched to a gene: 5. CDR3 protein: CASSQSGGVTGELFF. The sequenced CDR3 bases are TGTGCCAGCAGCCAAAGCGGGGGGGTTACCGGGGAG.

This clone was observed many times. Coverage ceases 3 residues before the CDR3 finishes, and the germline J gene fills in the end. The V and J genes are TRBV12-3 or TRBV12-4 and TRBJ2-3, with 9 bases fitting TRBD1. The CDR3 sequence is 17 residues long. The V gene end was trimmed by 5 bases and the J gene end by 4 bases; junction bases not matched to a gene: 13. The covered CDR3 bases are TGTGCCAGCAGTCTATCGAGGGCAGGACAGGGGCCAGATACG. It translates to CASSLSRAGQGPDT. The CDR3 in full is CASSLSRAGQGPDTQYF.

This clone came up many times. From the germline J gene comes the end of the CDR3, since the read stops 3 residues before it. This chain links TRBV10-3 with TRBJ2-5, with 8 bases that match TRBD1. V gave up 10 bases and J gave up 5 bases; unmatched junction bases: 12. CDR1 ENHRY and CDR2 SYGVKD come from the germline V gene. The CDR3 consists of 14 residues. CDR3: CATSVFQGAETQYF. The DNA read from the CDR3 is TGTGCCACCTCCGTCTTTCAGGGGGCTGAGACC.

There are many counts of this clone. The read finishes 3 residues shy of the CDR3 end, and the germline J gene is used to complete it. The V call is TRBV7-3, the J call TRBJ1-3; D is uncertain. There are 15 residues in the CDR3. Trimming left V 3 bases short and J 2 bases short, with 11 bases between. Germline lookup yields CDR1 SGHTA and CDR2 FQGTGA. CDR3: CASSLSAATGNTIYF. CDR3 bases read: TGTGCCAGCAGCTTGTCCGCGGCGACTGGAAACACC.

This clone is deemed medium-sized. The missing CDR3 end, 3 residues past where the read stops, is filled in from the germline J gene. The chain recombines TRBV5-6 with TRBJ1-2, with D possibly being TRBD1 (5 bases). Germline values: CDR1 SGHDT, CDR2 YYEEEE. The CDR3 spans 13 residues. Incomplete CDR3 DNA: TGTGCCAGCAGCTTGAGAGGGGTGGAGGGC. This gives the protein CASSLRGVEG. The full CDR3 reads CASSLRGVEGYTF.

The sample holds many counts of this clone. The read finishes 3 residues shy of the CDR3 end, and the germline J gene is used to complete it. This chain connects TRBV7-2 to TRBJ2-2; D might be TRBD1 or TRBD2, each matching 7 bases. V shed 7 bases and J shed 5 bases, with 17 bases lying between them. Per the germline V gene, CDR1 is SGHTA and CDR2 is FQGNSA. The CDR3 spans 15 residues. The CDR3 protein is CASNDREGFTGELFF. The DNA read from the CDR3 is TGTGCCAGCAACGACAGGGAGGGTTTTACCGGGGAG.

At least ten counts were recorded for this clone. The read ends 3 residues early relative to the CDR3; the germline J gene fills the gap. This chain uses TRBV7-2 with TRBJ2-7; 9 bases agree with TRBD1. This CDR3 is 15 amino acids long. CDR1 SGHTA and CDR2 FQGNSA come from the germline V gene. The V and J ends lost 5 bases and 0 bases, in that order; junction bases with no gene match: 5. The CDR3 DNA, read in part, is TGTGCCAGCAGCCGGGACAGGGAATCCTCCTACGAG. Amino acids: CASSRDRESSYE. The entire CDR3 sequence reads CASSRDRESSYEQYF.

The sample holds many counts of this clone. CDR3 sequence reads: CASSLTGNSYEQYF. The sequenced CDR3 bases are TGTGCCAGCAGTTTGACAGGAAACTCCTACGAG. This sequence joins TRBV28 and TRBJ2-7, with TRBD1 as a possible D gene (6 bases). The read ends 3 residues before the CDR3 terminus; that terminus is restored from the germline J gene. The germline V gene encodes CDR1 MDHEN and CDR2 SYDVKM. V lost 3 bases and J 0 bases, leaving 9 bases between the germline ends. This CDR3 has 14 amino acids. The full variable domain, in which reference TRBV28 and TRBJ2-7 provide the parts outside the CDR3, is DVKVTQSSRYLVKRTGEKVFLECVQDMDHENMFWYRQDPGLGLRLIYFSYDVKMKEKGDIPEGYSVSREKKERFSLILESASTNQTSMYLCASSLTGNSYEQYFGPGTRLTVT.

This clone was picked up many times. Read sequence stops 3 residues before the CDR3 end, and the germline J gene provides the missing end. The V call is TRBV5-1, the J call TRBJ1-1, with D unresolved. The CDR3 consists of 16 residues. Germline assignment: CDR1 SGHRS and CDR2 YFSETQ. Trimming took 0 bases from V and 7 from J, leaving 19 bases between them. The CDR3 spells CASSLEITGTSFEAFF. CDR3 bases read: TGCGCCAGCAGCTTGGAAATCACGGGTACTTCCTTTGAA.

This clone was detected many times. The CDR3 end falls 3 residues outside the read, so it is completed with the germline J gene. V gene TRBV29-1 combines with J gene TRBJ2-2, with 7 bases identical to TRBD1. Unmatched junction bases numbered 8, after V lost 4 bases and J lost 6 bases. The CDR3 totals 14 residues. Germline CDR1 reads SQVTM; CDR2 reads ANQGSEA. CDR3 protein: CSVVTGSGAGELFF. CDR3 bases read: TGCAGCGTTGTGACAGGGAGTGGGGCCGGGGAG.

In its sample, this clone was seen many times. The read terminates 3 residues before the CDR3 end, so the remaining end is supplied by the germline J gene. The rearrangement joins TRBV19 to TRBJ2-1; TRBD2 aligns across 8 bases. Germline CDR1 LNHDA, CDR2 SQIVND (reference sequence). CDR3 size: 15 residues. J lost 5 bases, V lost 2 bases, and 5 bases had no gene match. The DNA read from the CDR3 is TGTGCCAGTAGTATATCCCTAGCGGGTAACAATGAG. Residues: CASSISLAGNNE. The entire CDR3 protein is CASSISLAGNNEQFF.

This clone was observed many times. The CDR3 end is not reached by the read, which stops 3 residues before it; the germline J gene fills it in. The V gene is TRBV29-1, the J gene TRBJ1-2; 10 nucleotides agree with TRBD1. The CDR3 contains 13 residues. The V gene end was trimmed by 6 bases and the J gene end by 1 base; junction bases not matched to a gene: 2. The germline CDR1 and CDR2 sequences are SQVTM and ANQGSEA. This CDR3 is CSVRDRGNYGYTF. The sequenced CDR3 bases are TGCAGCGTCCGGGACAGGGGTAACTATGGC.

A word on this clone: The read ends 3 residues early relative to the CDR3; the germline J gene fills the gap. The chain couples TRBV19 to TRBJ1-2; no firm D call. The CDR3 is 12 residues long. CDR1 LNHDA and CDR2 SQIVND come from the germline V gene (reference sequence). The DNA read from the CDR3 is TGTGCCAGTAGTGGTAGCGGCAATGAC. This translates into CASSGSGND. The CDR3 in its entirety is CASSGSGNDYTF. Complete variable domain (other parts from reference TRBV19 and TRBJ1-2): DGGITQSPKYLFRKEGQNVTLSCEQNLNHDAMYWYRQDPGQGLRLIYYSQIVNDFQKGDIAEGYSVSREKKESFPLTVTSAQKNPTAFYLCASSGSGNDYTFGSGTRLTVV.

Many counts were recorded for this clone. From the germline J gene comes the end of the CDR3, since the read stops 3 residues before it. The J gene is TRBJ2-3, the V gene TRBV4-2; TRBD2 aligns across 9 bases. V lost 0 bases, J lost 4 bases, and 11 bases stayed unmatched. CDR3 length: 18 amino acids. The germline gives CDR1 LGHNA, CDR2 YNFKEQ. CDR3 DNA, as far as it was read: TGTGCCAGCAGCCAAGATCCGTTAGCGGGAGTAGGCGCAGATACG. Amino acids: CASSQDPLAGVGADT. The entire CDR3 protein is CASSQDPLAGVGADTQYF.

The sample holds many counts of this clone. Read sequence stops 3 residues before the CDR3 end, and the germline J gene provides the missing end. The genes are TRBV19 and TRBJ2-6, with a possible D match to TRBD1 (6 bases). The CDR3 is 17 amino acids. CDR1 LNHDA and CDR2 SQIVND come from the germline V gene (reference sequence). V gave up 6 bases and J gave up 0 bases, with 15 bases separating them. Here the CDR3 reads CASRGSGAVSGANVLTF. The sequenced part of the CDR3 DNA is TGTGCCAGTAGGGGGTCAGGGGCTGTCTCTGGGGCCAACGTC.